This T cell receptor beta chain stems from a study of post-analysis software for immune sequencing data. The TCR beta cDNA libraries contained unique molecular identifiers. T cells numbering roughly 1 to 11 million yielded cDNA molecules that totaled approximately 500,000. A single record per CDR3 protein comes from TCRdb applying MiXCR to the PCR reads. The sample includes some 260,000 distinct CDR3 sequences, just over 35% of them seen just once. With regard to this clonotype: Its antigen is undetermined.

Trimming cost V 6 bases and J 0 bases, with 11 bases left between them. This CDR3 spans 14 amino acids. Study observations and caveats: Compared with controls, patients showed significantly lower normalized Chao1 diversity. About five TRBV segments, including TRBV5-6, TRBV5-1 and TRBV20-1, were more frequent in patients than controls. Samples made in the same batch grouped tightly together by F measure.

The chain recombines TRBV12-3 or TRBV12-4 with TRBJ1-1; D is perhaps TRBD1 (5 bases). The clonotype comes from a girl aged 5 to 17 with multiple sclerosis. The sequenced sample consisted of blood. Written as DNA, the CDR3 is TGTGCCAGCAGCCCACCGGGGGTGAACACTGAAGCTTTCTTT. Translation: CASSPPGVNTEAFF.